This T cell receptor beta chain was documented in a study of blood T cell repertoires in COVID-19. Looking at the study overall: The United States, Italy and Spain supplied acute and convalescent COVID-19 samples. PBMCs, B-cell-depleted T cells, or T cells were the source of the cDNA or gDNA that made up the material.

This CDR3 is built from 18 residues. V dropped 1 base and J dropped 1; count of bases not matched to a gene: 2. Germline CDR1 reads MDHEN; CDR2 reads SYDVKM. In the original workflow: The authors estimated nucleated cell counts from reference gene primer amplification. Assay used: immunoSEQ multiplex PCR; TCRdb lists only in-frame clones, some missing. V, J and clone size reflect that table, while D and trimming were determined from the DNA. The sample has over 150,000 clones, 87% seen once. The sequence was obtained from a woman aged 60-75 years who had recovered from COVID-19. Sequencing was carried out using peripheral blood. The chain links TRBV28 to TRBJ2-2; 14 bases line up with TRBD2. CDR3 DNA sequence: TGTGCCAGCAGTTTATCCGGACTAGCGGGGGGGAACACCGGGGAGCTGTTTTTT. As protein: CASSLSGLAGGNTGELFF.